This TCR beta chain comes out of a study of identical twins. Study results and limitations: Twins' surplus sharing was weaker for beta out-of-frame sequences. Twin-shared out-of-frame alpha sequences were enriched for low generation probability.

There are 15 residues in the CDR3. From germline, CDR1 is SGHTA and CDR2 FQGTGA. V shed 5 bases and J 4 bases; nucleotides not matched to a gene: 7. This clonotype was detected a few times. Its specificity is not known. Among all donors, each was a healthy Caucasian. Using its own MiXCR run on the 5' RACE reads, TCRdb lists one record per CDR3 protein. The sample has under 1 million distinct CDR3 sequences; about 12% are singletons. The data were also submitted as part of a second study, on yellow fever vaccine responses in identical twins. Turning to that study: Twin vaccine T cell responses reportedly seemed partly convergent, partly personalized.

Sequenced material: PBMCs. This receptor was identified in a young woman in good health. The J gene is TRBJ2-7, the V gene TRBV7-3, with 11 bases fitting TRBD2. This CDR3 is CASSLSGRAQYEQYF. The CDR3 DNA follows: TGTGCCAGCAGCCTTAGCGGGAGGGCCCAATACGAGCAGTACTTC.